This T cell receptor beta chain came from a study of blood T cell repertoires in COVID-19. About the study: Donors in the United States, Italy and Spain gave samples during acute or convalescent COVID-19. T cells, B-cell-depleted T cells, or PBMCs supplied cDNA or gDNA.

Followed longitudinally, the Seattle patients had been enrolled during active infection. The CDR3 runs to 15 residues. Germline CDR1 MDHEN, CDR2 SYDVKM. Trimming pared 3 bases from V and 0 bases from J, leaving 9 bases between. In the authors' workflow: Quantification of nucleated cells was approximated via reference gene primer amplification. This table comes from immunoSEQ multiplex PCR, and its TCRdb copy is limited to in-frame clones, with some not included. That table supplies the V and J calls and clone size; D and trimming were determined from the DNA. This repertoire shows roughly 200,000 clones, around 86% found once; its top ten account for about a tenth.

The rearrangement links TRBV28 to TRBJ2-4; D gene unclear. The TCR originated in a woman in her forties or fifties with COVID-19, enrolled during active disease. The specimen was peripheral blood. The CDR3 here is CASSLSSGAKNIQYF. Written as DNA, the CDR3 is TGTGCCAGCAGTTTGTCGTCCGGAGCCAAAAACATTCAGTACTTC.